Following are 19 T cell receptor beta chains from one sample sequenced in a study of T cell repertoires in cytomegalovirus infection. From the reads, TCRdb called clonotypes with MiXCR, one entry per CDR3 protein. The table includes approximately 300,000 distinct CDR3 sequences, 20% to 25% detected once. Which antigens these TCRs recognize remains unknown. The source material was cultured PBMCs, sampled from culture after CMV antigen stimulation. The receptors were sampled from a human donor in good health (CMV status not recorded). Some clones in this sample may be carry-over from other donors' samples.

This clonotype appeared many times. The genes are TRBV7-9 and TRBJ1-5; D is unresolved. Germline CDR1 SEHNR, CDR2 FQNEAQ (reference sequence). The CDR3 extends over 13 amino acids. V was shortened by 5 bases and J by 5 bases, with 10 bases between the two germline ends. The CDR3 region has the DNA TGTGCCAGCAGCCGTTCTCGATATCAGCCCCAGCATTTT. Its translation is CASSRSRYQPQHF.

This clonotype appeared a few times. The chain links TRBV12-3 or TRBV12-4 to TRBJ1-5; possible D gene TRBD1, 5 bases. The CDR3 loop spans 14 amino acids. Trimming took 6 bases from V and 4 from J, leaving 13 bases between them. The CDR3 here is CASSLGPGNQPQHF. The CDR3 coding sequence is TGTGCCAGCAGCCTGGGCCCAGGGAATCAGCCCCAGCATTTT.

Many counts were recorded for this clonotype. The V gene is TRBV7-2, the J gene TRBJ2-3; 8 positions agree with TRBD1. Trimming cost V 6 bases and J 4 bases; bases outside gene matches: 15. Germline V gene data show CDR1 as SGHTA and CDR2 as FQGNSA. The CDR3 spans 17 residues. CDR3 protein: CASSPRRVQGESDTQYF. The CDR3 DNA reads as TGTGCCAGCAGTCCCCGCCGGGTACAGGGGGAATCAGATACGCAGTATTTT.

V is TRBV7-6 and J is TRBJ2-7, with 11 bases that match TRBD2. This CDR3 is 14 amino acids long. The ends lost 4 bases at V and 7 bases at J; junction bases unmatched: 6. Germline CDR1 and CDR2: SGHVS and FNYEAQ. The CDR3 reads CASSSLTSGKEQYV. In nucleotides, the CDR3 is TGTGCCAGCAGCTCGTTGACTAGCGGGAAGGAGCAGTACGTC.

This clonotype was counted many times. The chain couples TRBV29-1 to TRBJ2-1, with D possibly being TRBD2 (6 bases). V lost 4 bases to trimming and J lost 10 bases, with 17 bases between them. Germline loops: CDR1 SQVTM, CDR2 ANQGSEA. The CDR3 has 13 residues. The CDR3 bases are TGCAGCGTTGTAAGCGGGCAACTCGGGGAGCAGTTCTTC. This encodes CSVVSGQLGEQFF.

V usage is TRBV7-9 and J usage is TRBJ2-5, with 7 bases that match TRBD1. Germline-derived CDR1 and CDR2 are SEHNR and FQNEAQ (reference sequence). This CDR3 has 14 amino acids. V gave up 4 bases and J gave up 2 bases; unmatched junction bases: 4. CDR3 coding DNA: TGTGCCAGCAGCTCCGGGACAGAACAAGAGACCCAGTACTTC. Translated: CASSSGTEQETQYF.

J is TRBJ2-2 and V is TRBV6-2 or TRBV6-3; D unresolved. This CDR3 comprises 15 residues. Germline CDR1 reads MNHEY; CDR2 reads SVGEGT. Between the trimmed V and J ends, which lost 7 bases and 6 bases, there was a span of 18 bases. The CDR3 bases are TGTGCCAGCAATTCACACCTACCGCTACCCGGGGAGCTGTTTTTT. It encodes CASNSHLPLPGELFF.

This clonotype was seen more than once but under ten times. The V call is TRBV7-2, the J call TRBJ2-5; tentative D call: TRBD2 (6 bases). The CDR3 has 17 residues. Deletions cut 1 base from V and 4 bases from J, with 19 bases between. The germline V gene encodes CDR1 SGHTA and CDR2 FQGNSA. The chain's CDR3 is CASSLDGGAFMRETQYF. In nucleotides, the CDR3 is TGTGCCAGCAGCTTAGACGGGGGAGCCTTCATGCGAGAGACCCAGTACTTC.

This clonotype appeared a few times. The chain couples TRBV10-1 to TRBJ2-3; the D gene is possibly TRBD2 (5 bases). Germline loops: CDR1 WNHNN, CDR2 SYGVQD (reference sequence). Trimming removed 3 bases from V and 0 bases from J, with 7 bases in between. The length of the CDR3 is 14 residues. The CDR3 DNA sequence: TGCGCCAGCAGTGACAGCGGCAGCACAGATACGCAGTATTTT. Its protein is CASSDSGSTDTQYF.

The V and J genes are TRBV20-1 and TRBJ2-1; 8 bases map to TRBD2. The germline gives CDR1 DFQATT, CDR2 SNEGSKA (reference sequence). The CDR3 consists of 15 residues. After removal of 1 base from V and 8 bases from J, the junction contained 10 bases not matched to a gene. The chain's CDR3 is CSARGREGPGYEQFF. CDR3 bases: TGCAGTGCTAGAGGACGGGAGGGCCCCGGCTATGAGCAGTTCTTC.

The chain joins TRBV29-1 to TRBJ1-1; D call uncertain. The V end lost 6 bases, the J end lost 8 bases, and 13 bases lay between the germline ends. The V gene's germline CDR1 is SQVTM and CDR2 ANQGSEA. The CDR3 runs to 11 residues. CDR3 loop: CSVGPREEAFF. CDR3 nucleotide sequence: TGCAGCGTCGGCCCTAGGGAAGAAGCTTTCTTT.

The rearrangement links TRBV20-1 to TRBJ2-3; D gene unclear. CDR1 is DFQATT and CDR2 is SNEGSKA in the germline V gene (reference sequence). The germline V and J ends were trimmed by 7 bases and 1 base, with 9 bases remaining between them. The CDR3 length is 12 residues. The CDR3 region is CSVGRGTDTQYF. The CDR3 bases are TGCAGTGTCGGCCGTGGCACAGATACGCAGTATTTT.

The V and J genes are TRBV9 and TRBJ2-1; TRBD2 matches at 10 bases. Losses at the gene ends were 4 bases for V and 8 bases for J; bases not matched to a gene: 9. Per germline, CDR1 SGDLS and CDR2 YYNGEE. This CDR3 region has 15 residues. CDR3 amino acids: CASSLMGTSADEQFF. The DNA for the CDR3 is TGTGCCAGCAGCCTCATGGGGACTAGCGCGGATGAGCAGTTCTTC.

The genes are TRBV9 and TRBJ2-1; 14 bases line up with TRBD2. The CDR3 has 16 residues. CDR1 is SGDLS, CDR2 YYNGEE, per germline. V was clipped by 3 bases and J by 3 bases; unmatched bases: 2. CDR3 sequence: CASSAGTSGGYNEQFF. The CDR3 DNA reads TGTGCCAGCAGCGCCGGGACTAGCGGGGGCTACAATGAGCAGTTCTTC.

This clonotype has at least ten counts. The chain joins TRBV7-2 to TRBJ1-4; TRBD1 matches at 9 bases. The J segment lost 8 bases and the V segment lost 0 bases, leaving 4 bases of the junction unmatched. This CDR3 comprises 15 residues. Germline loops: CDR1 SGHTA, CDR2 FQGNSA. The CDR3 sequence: CASSLALGQGEKLFF. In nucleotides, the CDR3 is TGTGCCAGCAGCTTAGCGCTGGGACAGGGCGAAAAACTGTTTTTT.

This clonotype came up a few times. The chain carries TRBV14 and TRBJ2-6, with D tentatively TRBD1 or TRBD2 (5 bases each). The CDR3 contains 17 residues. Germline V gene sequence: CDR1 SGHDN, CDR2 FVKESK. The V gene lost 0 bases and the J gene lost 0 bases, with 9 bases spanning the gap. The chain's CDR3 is CASSQETGLSGANVLTF. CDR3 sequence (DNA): TGTGCCAGCAGCCAAGAAACGGGGCTCTCTGGGGCCAACGTCCTGACTTTC.

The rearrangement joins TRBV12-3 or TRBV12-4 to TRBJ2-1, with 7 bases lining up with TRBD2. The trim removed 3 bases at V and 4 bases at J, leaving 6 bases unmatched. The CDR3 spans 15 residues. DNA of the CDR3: TGTGCCAGCAGTTTCTTGGGGGGGGTTTACAATGAGCAGTTCTTC. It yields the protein CASSFLGGVYNEQFF.

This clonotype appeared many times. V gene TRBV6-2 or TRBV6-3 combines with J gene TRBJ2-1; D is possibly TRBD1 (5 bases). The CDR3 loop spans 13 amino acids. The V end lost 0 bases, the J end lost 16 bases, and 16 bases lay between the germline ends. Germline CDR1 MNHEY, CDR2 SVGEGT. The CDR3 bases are TGTGCCAGCAGTTACTCGCAACTGGTTACAGGATTCTTC. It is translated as CASSYSQLVTGFF.

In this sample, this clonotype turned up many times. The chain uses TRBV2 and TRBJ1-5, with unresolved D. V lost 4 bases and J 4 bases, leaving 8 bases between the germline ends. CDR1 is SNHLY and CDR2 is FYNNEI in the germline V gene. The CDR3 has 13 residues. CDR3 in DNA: TGTGCCAGCAGTGGACAAGGGAATCAGCCCCAGCATTTT. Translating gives CASSGQGNQPQHF.